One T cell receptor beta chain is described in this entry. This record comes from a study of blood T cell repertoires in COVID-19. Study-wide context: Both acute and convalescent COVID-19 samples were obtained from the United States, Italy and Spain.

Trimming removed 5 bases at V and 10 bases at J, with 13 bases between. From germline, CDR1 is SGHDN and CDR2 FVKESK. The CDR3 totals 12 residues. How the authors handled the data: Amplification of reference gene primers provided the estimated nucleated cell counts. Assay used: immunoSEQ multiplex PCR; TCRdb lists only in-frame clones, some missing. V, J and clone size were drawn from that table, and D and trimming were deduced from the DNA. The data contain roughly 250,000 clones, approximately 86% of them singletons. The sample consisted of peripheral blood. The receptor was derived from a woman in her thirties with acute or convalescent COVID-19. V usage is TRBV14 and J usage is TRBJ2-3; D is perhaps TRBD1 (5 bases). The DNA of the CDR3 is TGTGCCAGCAGCACCACAGGTATCGCGCAGTATTTT. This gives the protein CASSTTGIAQYF.